Shown below are 5 T cell receptor beta chains from a single sample sequenced in a study of cytomegalovirus exposure and HLA in healthy donors (TCRdb year 2017). The method behind the library was the immunoSEQ multiplex PCR assay. For the multiplex PCR, a mixture combining 60 forward primers for TCR Vbeta segments and 13 reverse primers for TCR Jbeta segments was used. TCRdb stores this immuneACCESS table with in-frame sequences only. Part of the clones is absent; in the studies checked, under half of the shortfall reflects unresolved V genes, and no reason is known for the rest. This sample's table carries approximately 190,000 clones. Roughly 0.74% of the sample rests with the top ten. Material: PBMCs. Receptors originate from a boy between 10 and 17 years old in good health and CMV-seronegative.

The J gene is TRBJ1-6, the V gene TRBV18; 8 bases agree with TRBD1. The trim removed 3 bases at V and 7 bases at J, leaving 5 bases unmatched. The CDR3 covers 15 residues. Per germline, CDR1 KGHSH and CDR2 LQKENI. For the CDR3, the DNA is TGTGCCAGCTCACCGGACAGGGAGGTCAATTCACCCCTCCACTTT. It yields the protein CASSPDREVNSPLHF.

CDR3 sequence reads: CAWSVWPGLADTSTDTQYF. The CDR3 DNA reads as TGTGCCTGGAGTGTATGGCCGGGACTAGCGGATACTAGCACAGATACGCAGTATTTT. The gene calls are TRBV30 and TRBJ2-3, with 11 bases that match TRBD2. This CDR3 is 19 amino acids long. V gave up 0 bases and J gave up 0 bases; unmatched junction bases: 11. CDR1 and CDR2 (germline): GTSNPN, SVGIG (reference sequence).

The chain carries TRBV30 and TRBJ1-1; D call uncertain. The length of the CDR3 is 14 residues. CDR1 and CDR2 (germline): GTSNPN, SVGIG (reference sequence). Trimming pared 2 bases from V and 4 bases from J, leaving 14 bases between. The CDR3: CAWSFFSSGTEAFF. As DNA, the CDR3 is TGTGCCTGGAGTTTCTTTTCCTCAGGCACTGAAGCTTTCTTT.

The chain carries TRBV28 and TRBJ1-6; a possible D gene is TRBD1 (5 bases). V lost 3 bases and J lost 7, with 7 bases in between. Germline V gene data show CDR1 as MDHEN and CDR2 as SYDVKM. The CDR3 runs 13 residues. The DNA for the CDR3 is TGTGCCAGCAGTTTTCAGGGAAATTCACCCCTCCACTTT. It specifies CASSFQGNSPLHF.

CDR3 loop: CASSRQGGEYNEQFF. The CDR3 nucleotides are TGTGCCAGCTCACGTCAAGGGGGCGAATACAATGAGCAGTTCTTC. The chain employs TRBV18 and TRBJ2-1, with TRBD1 matching 7 bases. CDR3 length: 15 amino acids. The V gene's germline CDR1 is KGHSH and CDR2 LQKENI. V trimming: 4 bases; J trimming: 4 bases; junction bases outside the gene matches: 7.